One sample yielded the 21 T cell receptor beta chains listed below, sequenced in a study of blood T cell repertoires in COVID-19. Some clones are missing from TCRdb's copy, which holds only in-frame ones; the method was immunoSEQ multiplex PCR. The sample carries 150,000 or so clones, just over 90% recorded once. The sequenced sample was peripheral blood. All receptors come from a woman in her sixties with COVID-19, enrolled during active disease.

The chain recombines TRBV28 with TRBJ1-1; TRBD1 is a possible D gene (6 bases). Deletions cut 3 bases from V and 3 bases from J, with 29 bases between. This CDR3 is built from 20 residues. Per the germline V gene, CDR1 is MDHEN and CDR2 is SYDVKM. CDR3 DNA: TGTGCCAGCAGTTTCTTCGCCCCACCGGGACACCAAGAGGGATACACTGAAGCTTTCTTT. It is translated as CASSFFAPPGHQEGYTEAFF.

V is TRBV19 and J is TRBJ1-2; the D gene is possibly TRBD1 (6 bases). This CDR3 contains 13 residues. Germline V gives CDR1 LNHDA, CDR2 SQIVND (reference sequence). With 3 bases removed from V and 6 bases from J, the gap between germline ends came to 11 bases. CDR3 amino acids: CASSMGAPDGYTF. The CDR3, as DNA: TGTGCCAGTAGTATGGGGGCCCCGGATGGCTACACCTTC.

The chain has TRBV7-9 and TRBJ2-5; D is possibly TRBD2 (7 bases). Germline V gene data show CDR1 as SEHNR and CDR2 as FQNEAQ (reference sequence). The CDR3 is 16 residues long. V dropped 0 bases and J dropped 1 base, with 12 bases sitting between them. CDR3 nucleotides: TGTGCCAGCAGCTTAGCAGGCCGGGGGGCCCAAGAGACCCAGTACTTC. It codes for CASSLAGRGAQETQYF.

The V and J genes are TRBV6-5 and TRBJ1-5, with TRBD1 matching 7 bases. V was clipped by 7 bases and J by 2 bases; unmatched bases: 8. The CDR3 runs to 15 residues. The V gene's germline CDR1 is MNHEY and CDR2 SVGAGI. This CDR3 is CASTRDREGNQPQHF. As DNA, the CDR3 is TGTGCCAGCACTCGCGACAGGGAGGGCAATCAGCCCCAGCATTTT.

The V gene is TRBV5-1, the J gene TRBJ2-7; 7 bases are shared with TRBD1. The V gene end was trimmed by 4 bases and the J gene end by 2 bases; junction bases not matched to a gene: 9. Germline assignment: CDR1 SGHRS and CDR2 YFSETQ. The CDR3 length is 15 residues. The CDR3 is CASSPTDRAAYEQYF. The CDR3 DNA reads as TGCGCCAGCAGCCCTACTGACAGGGCAGCCTACGAGCAGTACTTC.

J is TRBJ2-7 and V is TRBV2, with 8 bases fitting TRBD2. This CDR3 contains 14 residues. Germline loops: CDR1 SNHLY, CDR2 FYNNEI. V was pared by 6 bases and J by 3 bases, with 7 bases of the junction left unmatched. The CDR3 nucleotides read TGTGCCAGCAGACTTAGCGGGGCATTCTACGAGCAGTACTTC. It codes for CASRLSGAFYEQYF.

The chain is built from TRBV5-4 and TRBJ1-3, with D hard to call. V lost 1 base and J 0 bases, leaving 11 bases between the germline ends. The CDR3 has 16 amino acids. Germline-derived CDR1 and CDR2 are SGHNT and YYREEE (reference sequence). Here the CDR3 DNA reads TGTGCCAGCAGCTTGTTCGGGAGCTTCTCTGGAAACACCATATATTTT. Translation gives CASSLFGSFSGNTIYF.

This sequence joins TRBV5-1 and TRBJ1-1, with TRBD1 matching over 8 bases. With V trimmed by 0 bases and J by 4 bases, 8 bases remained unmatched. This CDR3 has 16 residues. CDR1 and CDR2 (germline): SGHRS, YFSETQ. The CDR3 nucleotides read TGCGCCAGCAGCTTGGCGGCAGGGGGCGTCGGCACTGAAGCTTTCTTT. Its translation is CASSLAAGGVGTEAFF.

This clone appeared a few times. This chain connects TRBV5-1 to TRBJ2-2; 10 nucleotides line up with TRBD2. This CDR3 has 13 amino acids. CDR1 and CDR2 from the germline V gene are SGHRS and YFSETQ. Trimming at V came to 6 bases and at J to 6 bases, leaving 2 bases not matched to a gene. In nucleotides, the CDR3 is TGCGCCAGCACCCTAGCGGGGGCCGGGGAGCTGTTTTTT. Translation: CASTLAGAGELFF.

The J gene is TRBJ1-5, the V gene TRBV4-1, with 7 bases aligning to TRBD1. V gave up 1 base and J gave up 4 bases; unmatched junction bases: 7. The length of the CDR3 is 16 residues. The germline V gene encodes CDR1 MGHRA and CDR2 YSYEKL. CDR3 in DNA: TGCGCCAGCAGCCAAGTCCCGGGGACAGAGAATCAGCCCCAGCATTTT. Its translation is CASSQVPGTENQPQHF.

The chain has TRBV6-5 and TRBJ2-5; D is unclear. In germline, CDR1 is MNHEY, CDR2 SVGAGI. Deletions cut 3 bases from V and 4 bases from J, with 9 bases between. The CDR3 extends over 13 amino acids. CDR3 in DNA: TGTGCCAGCAGTTATGCCGGGTTAGAGACCCAGTACTTC. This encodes CASSYAGLETQYF.

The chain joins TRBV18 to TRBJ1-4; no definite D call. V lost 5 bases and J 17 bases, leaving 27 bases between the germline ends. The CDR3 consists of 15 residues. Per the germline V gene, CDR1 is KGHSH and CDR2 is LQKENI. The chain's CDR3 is CASSSHLGRDARPFF. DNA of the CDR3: TGTGCCAGCTCATCACACCTGGGGAGAGACGCAAGGCCATTTTTT. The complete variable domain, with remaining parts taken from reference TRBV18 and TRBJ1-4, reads NAGVMQNPRHLVRRRGQEARLRCSPMKGHSHVYWYRQLPEEGLKFMVYLQKENIIDESGMPKERFSAEFPKEGPSILRIQQVVRGDSAAYFCASSSHLGRDARPFFGSGTQLSVL.

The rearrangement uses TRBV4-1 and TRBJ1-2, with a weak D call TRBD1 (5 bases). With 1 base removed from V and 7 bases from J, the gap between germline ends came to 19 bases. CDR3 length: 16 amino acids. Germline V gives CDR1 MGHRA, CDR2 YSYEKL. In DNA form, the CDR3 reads TGCGCCAGCAGCCAAGGCCGCGGGACGGAAGTTATTGGCTACACCTTC. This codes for CASSQGRGTEVIGYTF.

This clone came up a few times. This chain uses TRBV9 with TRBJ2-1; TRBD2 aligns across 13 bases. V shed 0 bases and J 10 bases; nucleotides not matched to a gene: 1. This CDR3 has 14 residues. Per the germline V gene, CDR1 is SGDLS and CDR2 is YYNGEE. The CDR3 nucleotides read TGTGCCAGCAGCGTAGGACTAGCGGGGGGAGAGCAGTTCTTC. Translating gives CASSVGLAGGEQFF.

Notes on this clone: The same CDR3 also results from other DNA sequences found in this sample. In nucleotides, the CDR3 is TGTGCCAGTAGTAGGAGAGAGAACTATGGCTACACCTTC. It is translated as CASSRRENYGYTF. The chain combines TRBV19 with TRBJ1-2; D remains ambiguous. The CDR3 totals 13 residues. Germline V CDR1 and CDR2: LNHDA, SQIVND (reference sequence). The V and J ends lost 4 bases and 2 bases respectively, with 8 bases between them.

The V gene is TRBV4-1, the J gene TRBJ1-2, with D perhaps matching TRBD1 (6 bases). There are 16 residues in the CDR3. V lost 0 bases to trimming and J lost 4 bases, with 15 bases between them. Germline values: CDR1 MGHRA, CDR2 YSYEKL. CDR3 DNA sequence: TGCGCCAGCAGCCAAGAAAACCCAGGGGAAGTCTATGGCTACACCTTC. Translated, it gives CASSQENPGEVYGYTF.

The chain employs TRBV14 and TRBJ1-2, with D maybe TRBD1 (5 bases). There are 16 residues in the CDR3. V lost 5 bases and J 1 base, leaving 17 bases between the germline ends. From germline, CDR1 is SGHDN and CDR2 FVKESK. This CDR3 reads CASSALGYRNNYGYTF. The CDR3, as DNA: TGTGCCAGCAGCGCCTTAGGGTACAGGAATAACTATGGCTACACCTTC. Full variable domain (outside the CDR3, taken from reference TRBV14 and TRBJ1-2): EAGVTQFPSHSVIEKGQTVTLRCDPISGHDNLYWYRRVMGKEIKFLLHFVKESKQDESGMPNNRFLAERTGGTYSTLKVQPAELEDSGVYFCASSALGYRNNYGYTFGSGTRLTVV.

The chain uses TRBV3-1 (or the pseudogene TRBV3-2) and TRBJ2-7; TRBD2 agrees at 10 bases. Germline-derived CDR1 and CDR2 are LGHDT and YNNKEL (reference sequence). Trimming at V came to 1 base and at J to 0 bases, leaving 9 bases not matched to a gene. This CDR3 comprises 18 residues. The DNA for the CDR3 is TGTGCCAGCAGCCAAGTCCTAGCGGGGGCCCCGAGCTCCTACGAGCAGTACTTC. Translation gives CASSQVLAGAPSSYEQYF.

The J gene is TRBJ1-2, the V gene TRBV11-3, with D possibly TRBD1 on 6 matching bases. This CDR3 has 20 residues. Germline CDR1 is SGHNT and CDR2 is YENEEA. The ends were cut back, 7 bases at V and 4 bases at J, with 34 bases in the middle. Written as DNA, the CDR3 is TGTGCCAGCACCCTAGACGGTACAGGGAACTTGCTTTCGCCACTCTATGGCTACACCTTC. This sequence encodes CASTLDGTGNLLSPLYGYTF. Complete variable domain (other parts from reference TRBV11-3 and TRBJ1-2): EAGVVQSPRYKIIEKKQPVAFWCNPISGHNTLYWYLQNLGQGPELLIRYENEEAVDDSQLPKDRFSAERLKGVDSTLKIQPAELGDSAVYLCASTLDGTGNLLSPLYGYTFGSGTRLTVV.

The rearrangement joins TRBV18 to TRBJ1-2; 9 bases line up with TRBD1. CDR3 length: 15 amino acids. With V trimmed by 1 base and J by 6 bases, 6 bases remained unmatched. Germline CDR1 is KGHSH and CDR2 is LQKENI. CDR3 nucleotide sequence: TGTGCCAGCTCACCACTACAGGGGGCAGGTGATGGCTACACCTTC. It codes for CASSPLQGAGDGYTF.

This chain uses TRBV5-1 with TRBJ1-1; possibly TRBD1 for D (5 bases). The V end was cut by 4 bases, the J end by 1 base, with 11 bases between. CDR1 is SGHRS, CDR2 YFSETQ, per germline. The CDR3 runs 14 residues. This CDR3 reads CASSGVQGNTEAFF. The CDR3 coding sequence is TGCGCCAGCAGCGGAGTCCAGGGGAACACTGAAGCTTTCTTT.